These 27 T cell receptor beta chains originate from one sample sequenced in a study of blood T cell repertoires in COVID-19. Repertoires were generated with immunoSEQ multiplex PCR, while TCRdb's copy carries only in-frame clones and drops some. The table lists about 120,000 clones, 75% to 90% of them singletons. The sequenced sample consisted of peripheral blood. The source is a man aged 65-85 years with active or convalescent COVID-19.

The chain joins TRBV25-1 to TRBJ2-2; a possible D gene is TRBD1 (5 bases). Per the germline V gene, CDR1 is MGHDK and CDR2 is SYGVNS. V lost 1 base and J 1 base, leaving 10 bases between the germline ends. There are 16 residues in the CDR3. CDR3 residues: CASSESWTLNTGELFF. The CDR3 DNA is TGTGCCAGCAGTGAATCTTGGACACTGAACACCGGGGAGCTGTTTTTT.

V is TRBV14 and J is TRBJ2-2, with TRBD2 identical over 7 bases. The V segment lost 4 bases and the J segment 2 bases; nucleotides outside the gene matches: 7. The CDR3 sequence is 16 residues long. Germline V gene lookup returns CDR1 SGHDN and CDR2 FVKESK. The CDR3 region has the DNA TGTGCCAGCAGCCCCTTCAGCGGGGTTAACACCGGGGAGCTGTTTTTT. Protein product: CASSPFSGVNTGELFF.

The chain combines TRBV28 with TRBJ2-7, with TRBD2 matching over 7 bases. This CDR3 contains 15 residues. Germline CDR1 MDHEN, CDR2 SYDVKM. V shed 6 bases, J shed 3 bases, and the junction held 11 bases outside the gene matches. CDR3: CASSLLGTSVYEQYF. The CDR3 DNA reads as TGTGCCAGCAGCCTCCTAGGCACTAGCGTCTACGAGCAGTACTTC.

As DNA, the CDR3 is TGTGCCAGCAGCAACCAAACAGGGTGGGAGACCCAGTACTTC. This translates into CASSNQTGWETQYF. The V gene is TRBV21-1, the J gene TRBJ2-5; the table names TRBD1, a call not compared with the DNA. TRBV21-1 is a pseudogene locus. This CDR3 is 14 amino acids long.

The chain combines TRBV5-1 with TRBJ2-1, with TRBD1 matching 9 bases. The germline CDR1 and CDR2 sequences are SGHRS and YFSETQ. The trim removed 2 bases at V and 10 bases at J, leaving 7 bases unmatched. The CDR3 consists of 14 residues. The CDR3 sequence: CASSLPQGAGEQFF. In DNA form, the CDR3 reads TGCGCCAGCAGCTTACCACAGGGGGCTGGAGAGCAGTTCTTC.

The chain joins TRBV3-1 (or the pseudogene TRBV3-2) to TRBJ1-1; maybe TRBD1 (5 bases). Germline CDR1 and CDR2: LGHDT and YNNKEL (reference sequence). This CDR3 is built from 12 residues. The V end was cut by 2 bases, the J end by 6 bases, with 7 bases between. The CDR3 coding sequence is TGTGCCAGCAGCCAACAAGGGGCTGAAGCTTTCTTT. Amino acids: CASSQQGAEAFF.

The chain carries TRBV27 and TRBJ2-6, with D tentatively TRBD2 (5 bases). Trimming removed 2 bases at V and 2 bases at J, with 10 bases between. Germline V gives CDR1 MNHEY, CDR2 SMNVEV (reference sequence). This CDR3 is built from 16 residues. The CDR3 sequence: CASSLTRDAGANVLTF. The DNA for the CDR3 is TGTGCCAGCAGTTTAACTAGAGATGCTGGGGCCAACGTCCTGACTTTC.

This chain links TRBV3-1 (or the pseudogene TRBV3-2) with TRBJ2-5; TRBD2 is a possible D gene (5 bases). CDR1 is LGHDT and CDR2 is YNNKEL in the germline V gene (reference sequence). The CDR3 is 16 amino acids. V lost 1 base to trimming and J lost 2 bases, with 14 bases between them. This CDR3 is CASSQVASLGQETQYF. DNA for the CDR3: TGTGCCAGCAGCCAAGTGGCTAGCTTGGGACAAGAGACCCAGTACTTC.

This chain connects TRBV18 to TRBJ2-5; 7 nucleotides match TRBD1. CDR3 length equals 15 residues. V gave up 5 bases and J gave up 2 bases; unmatched junction bases: 8. Germline V gives CDR1 KGHSH, CDR2 LQKENI. Written as DNA, the CDR3 is TGTGCCAGCTCAACGTCAGGGGGTGGTCAAGAGACCCAGTACTTC. Translation: CASSTSGGGQETQYF.

This sequence joins TRBV4-1 and TRBJ2-3, with a possible D match to TRBD1 (6 bases). This CDR3 contains 13 residues. Germline loops: CDR1 MGHRA, CDR2 YSYEKL. Trimming shortened V by 3 bases and J by 2 bases, and 6 bases separated the two germline ends. CDR3 nucleotides: TGCGCCAGCAGCCAGGGGGCCACAGATACGCAGTATTTT. Translation gives CASSQGATDTQYF.

This clone was seen only a few times. The J gene is TRBJ1-4, the V gene TRBV5-4, with D possibly TRBD1 on 5 matching bases. CDR3 length equals 15 residues. Germline CDR1 SGHNT, CDR2 YYREEE (reference sequence). With 4 bases removed from V and 0 bases from J, the gap between germline ends came to 10 bases. The CDR3 reads CASSPTAATNEKLFF. In DNA form, the CDR3 reads TGTGCCAGCAGCCCGACAGCAGCAACTAATGAAAAACTGTTTTTT.

Details on this clone: At one end, the junction sequence differs from germline, possibly due to a read error. The V gene is TRBV7-7, the J gene TRBJ2-7; 7 positions match TRBD1. The CDR3 is 15 residues long. Germline V CDR1 and CDR2: SSHAT, FNYEAQ (reference sequence). In nucleotides, the CDR3 is TGTGCTAGCAGCGCTTCGACAGGGCCCTCCTACGAGCAGTACTTC. Amino acids: CASSASTGPSYEQYF.

This clone was observed a few times. The rearrangement links TRBV9 to TRBJ2-3; TRBD2 matches at 9 bases. The J segment lost 3 bases and the V segment lost 4 bases, leaving 9 bases of the junction unmatched. The CDR3 is 16 residues long. The germline CDR1 and CDR2 sequences are SGDLS and YYNGEE. The CDR3 sequence: CASSPRAGGETDTQYF. The CDR3 DNA is TGTGCCAGCAGCCCGCGGGCGGGAGGGGAGACAGATACGCAGTATTTT.

The gene calls are TRBV28 and TRBJ1-1, with a weak D call TRBD1 (5 bases). The CDR3 runs to 17 residues. Germline V gene data show CDR1 as MDHEN and CDR2 as SYDVKM. V gave up 3 bases and J gave up 2 bases, with 19 bases separating them. The CDR3 region is CASSFFGGRGGNTEAFF. The CDR3 DNA sequence: TGTGCCAGCAGTTTTTTTGGAGGCCGGGGGGGAAACACTGAAGCTTTCTTT. Using reference TRBV28 and TRBJ1-1 for the parts outside the CDR3, the full variable domain is DVKVTQSSRYLVKRTGEKVFLECVQDMDHENMFWYRQDPGLGLRLIYFSYDVKMKEKGDIPEGYSVSREKKERFSLILESASTNQTSMYLCASSFFGGRGGNTEAFFGQGTRLTVV.

V gene TRBV6-5 combines with J gene TRBJ2-7; 7 bases fit TRBD1. CDR3 length: 13 residues. In germline, CDR1 is MNHEY, CDR2 SVGAGI. Trimming cost V 7 bases and J 7 bases; bases outside gene matches: 10. The CDR3 DNA sequence: TGTGCCAGCACCACCGAGTGGACAGGTGAGCAGTACTTC. Translated: CASTTEWTGEQYF.

This clone was recorded once. J is TRBJ2-5 and V is TRBV6-5; TRBD1 agrees at 7 bases. This CDR3 comprises 15 residues. The trim removed 0 bases at V and 6 bases at J, leaving 7 bases unmatched. CDR1 is MNHEY and CDR2 is SVGAGI in the germline V gene. The chain's CDR3 is CASSYSTGWEKTQYF. CDR3 coding DNA: TGTGCCAGCAGTTACTCGACAGGGTGGGAAAAGACCCAGTACTTC.

DNA for the CDR3: TGTGCCAGCAGCTGGGGGACAGCGAACACTGAAGCTTTCTTT. Protein product: CASSWGTANTEAFF. The rearrangement joins TRBV5-6 to TRBJ1-1, with 7 bases identical to TRBD1. This CDR3 has 14 residues. The germline V gene encodes CDR1 SGHDT and CDR2 YYEEEE. J gave up 1 base and V 3 bases, and 3 bases lay outside the gene matches.

To note about this clone: The sample holds other DNA sequences that translate to the same CDR3. The chain uses TRBV5-1 and TRBJ1-4, with 8 bases fitting TRBD1. V was pared by 4 bases and J by 4 bases, with 3 bases of the junction left unmatched. Germline V lookup: CDR1 SGHRS, CDR2 YFSETQ. The CDR3 runs to 14 residues. CDR3 amino acids: CASSPGQGNEKLFF. The CDR3 coding sequence is TGCGCCAGCAGCCCCGGACAGGGTAATGAAAAACTGTTTTTT.

The rearrangement links TRBV19 to TRBJ1-5; possible D gene TRBD1, 5 bases. The ends were cut back, 7 bases at V and 0 bases at J, with 19 bases in the middle. There are 17 residues in the CDR3. In germline, CDR1 is LNHDA, CDR2 SQIVND (reference sequence). The CDR3: CASTDGHRFSSNQPQHF. DNA of the CDR3: TGTGCCAGTACGGACGGTCACAGGTTTAGTAGCAATCAGCCCCAGCATTTT.

This sequence joins TRBV13 and TRBJ1-2; maybe TRBD1 (6 bases). Germline assignment: CDR1 PRHDT and CDR2 FYEKMQ (reference sequence). The CDR3 runs to 13 residues. The ends were cut back, 3 bases at V and 3 bases at J, with 8 bases in the middle. The CDR3: CASSLYRDYGYTF. The CDR3 nucleotides read TGTGCCAGCAGCTTGTACAGGGACTATGGCTACACCTTC. The full variable domain, completed using reference TRBV13 and TRBJ1-2, is AAGVIQSPRHLIKEKRETATLKCYPIPRHDTVYWYQQGPGQDPQFLISFYEKMQSDKGSIPDRFSAQQFSDYHSELNMSSLELGDSALYFCASSLYRDYGYTFGSGTRLTVV.

V usage is TRBV5-1 and J usage is TRBJ1-4, with D hard to call. V was pared by 4 bases and J by 0 bases, with 13 bases between. In germline, CDR1 is SGHRS, CDR2 YFSETQ. This CDR3 contains 16 residues. For the CDR3, the DNA is TGCGCCAGCAGCCGTTCCTCTATTGCAACTAATGAAAAACTGTTTTTT. Its protein product is CASSRSSIATNEKLFF.

This clone appeared a single time. The genes are TRBV20-1 and TRBJ2-2; the match to TRBD1 covers 7 bases. From germline, CDR1 is DFQATT and CDR2 SNEGSKA (reference sequence). The CDR3 has 13 amino acids. The junction had 3 bases not matched to a gene; V was cut back by 3 bases and J by 5 bases. The CDR3 DNA reads TGCAGTGCTAGTAGACAGGGTACCGGGGAGCTGTTTTTT. As protein: CSASRQGTGELFF.

The chain combines TRBV11-2 with TRBJ2-2; D might be TRBD1 (5 bases). This CDR3 contains 14 residues. Trimming removed 3 bases at V and 4 bases at J, with 9 bases between. CDR1 is SGHAT and CDR2 is FQNNGV in the germline V gene. The CDR3 sequence: CASSFRTITGELFF. In DNA form, the CDR3 reads TGTGCCAGCAGCTTTCGGACAATCACCGGGGAGCTGTTTTTT. The full variable domain, in which reference TRBV11-2 and TRBJ2-2 provide the parts outside the CDR3, is EAGVAQSPRYKIIEKRQSVAFWCNPISGHATLYWYQQILGQGPKLLIQFQNNGVVDDSQLPKDRFSAERLKGVDSTLKIQPAKLEDSAVYLCASSFRTITGELFFGEGSRLTVL.

This clone appeared a single time. V is TRBV27 and J is TRBJ1-6, with TRBD1 matching over 9 bases. This CDR3 comprises 15 residues. Trimming at V came to 4 bases and at J to 7 bases, leaving 5 bases not matched to a gene. Germline V gene sequence: CDR1 MNHEY, CDR2 SMNVEV (reference sequence). This CDR3 reads CASSYVDRGNSPLHF. The CDR3 DNA sequence: TGTGCCAGCAGTTACGTCGACAGGGGGAATTCACCCCTCCACTTT.

The chain joins TRBV19 to TRBJ1-5; 9 bases match TRBD1. The CDR3 sequence is 15 residues long. The germline gives CDR1 LNHDA, CDR2 SQIVND (reference sequence). Losses at the gene ends were 6 bases for V and 6 bases for J; bases not matched to a gene: 9. The CDR3 DNA reads as TGTGCCAGTAGGTCCGGGACAGGGTTGGTTCAGCCCCAGCATTTT. It yields the protein CASRSGTGLVQPQHF.

The gene calls are TRBV6-5 and TRBJ1-5; 8 positions agree with TRBD1. With V trimmed by 6 bases and J by 6 bases, 10 bases remained unmatched. In germline, CDR1 is MNHEY, CDR2 SVGAGI. The CDR3 spans 15 residues. In nucleotides, the CDR3 is TGTGCCAGCAGACCACTCAGGGGGCAGGGTCAGCCCCAGCATTTT. This sequence encodes CASRPLRGQGQPQHF.

This clone was seen more than once but under ten times. The genes are TRBV18 and TRBJ1-3; the D is unclear. CDR1 KGHSH and CDR2 LQKENI come from the germline V gene. The germline V and J ends were trimmed by 2 bases and 1 base, with 21 bases remaining between them. The CDR3 runs 19 residues. The chain's CDR3 is CASSPFALSSQTSGNTIYF. Written as DNA, the CDR3 is TGTGCCAGCTCACCATTCGCTCTGAGCAGTCAGACTTCTGGAAACACCATATATTTT.